Listed here are 3 T cell receptor beta chains from one sample, sequenced in a study of CD8+CD57+ T cells in acquired aplastic anemia. Genomic DNA served as template for TCR beta VDJ and CDR3 profiling. TCRdb called the reads again in MiXCR, with one record for every CDR3 protein. The sample contains over 150,000 distinct CDR3 sequences, 70% to 75% of which appear only once. For sequencing, patients were chosen who had shown expansion of CD8+CD57+ cells by flow cytometry. Sequencing input: sorted CD4+, CD8+, or CD8+CD57+ T cells (not recorded which) from PBMCs. The receptors come from a human donor with aplastic anemia.

This clonotype has just a few counts. The chain couples TRBV7-2 to TRBJ2-5; 9 positions match TRBD2. CDR3 length: 14 amino acids. Germline V gene sequence: CDR1 SGHTA, CDR2 FQGNSA. After removal of 5 bases from V and 3 bases from J, the junction contained 4 bases not matched to a gene. The CDR3 DNA is TGTGCCAGCAGCACGCCTAGCGGGAAAGAGACCCAGTACTTC. This gives the protein CASSTPSGKETQYF.

This clonotype has more than one count but fewer than ten. The CDR3, as DNA: TGTGCCAGTAGAGACTATGGCTACACCTTC. It is translated as CASRDYGYTF. The chain links TRBV19 to TRBJ1-2; D call uncertain. CDR1 is LNHDA and CDR2 is SQIVND in the germline V gene (reference sequence). The CDR3 covers 10 residues. Deletions cut 6 bases from V and 3 bases from J, with 2 bases between.

The chain is built from TRBV14 and TRBJ2-7; D gene uncertain. V was clipped by 2 bases and J by 7 bases, with 9 bases between them. The CDR3 is 12 amino acids. The germline V gene has CDR1 SGHDN and CDR2 FVKESK. The CDR3 coding sequence is TGTGCCAGCAGCCAATTGTGGTCAGAGCAGTACTTC. This translates into CASSQLWSEQYF. The complete variable domain, with remaining parts taken from reference TRBV14 and TRBJ2-7, reads EAGVTQFPSHSVIEKGQTVTLRCDPISGHDNLYWYRRVMGKEIKFLLHFVKESKQDESGMPNNRFLAERTGGTYSTLKVQPAELEDSGVYFCASSQLWSEQYFGPGTRLTVT.